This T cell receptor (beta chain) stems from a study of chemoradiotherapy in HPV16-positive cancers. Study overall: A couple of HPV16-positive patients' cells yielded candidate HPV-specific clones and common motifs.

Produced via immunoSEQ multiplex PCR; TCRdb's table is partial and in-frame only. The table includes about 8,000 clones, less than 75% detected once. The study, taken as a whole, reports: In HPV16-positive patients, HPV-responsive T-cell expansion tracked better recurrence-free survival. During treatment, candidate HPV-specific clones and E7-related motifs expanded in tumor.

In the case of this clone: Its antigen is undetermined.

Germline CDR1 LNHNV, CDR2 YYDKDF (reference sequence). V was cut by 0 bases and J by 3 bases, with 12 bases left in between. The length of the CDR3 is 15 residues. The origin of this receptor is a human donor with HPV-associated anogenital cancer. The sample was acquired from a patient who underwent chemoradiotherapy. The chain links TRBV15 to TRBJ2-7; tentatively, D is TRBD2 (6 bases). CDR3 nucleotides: TGTGCCACCAGCAGAGATCTCGTCGGGGGCTACGAGCAGTACTTC. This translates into CATSRDLVGGYEQYF.